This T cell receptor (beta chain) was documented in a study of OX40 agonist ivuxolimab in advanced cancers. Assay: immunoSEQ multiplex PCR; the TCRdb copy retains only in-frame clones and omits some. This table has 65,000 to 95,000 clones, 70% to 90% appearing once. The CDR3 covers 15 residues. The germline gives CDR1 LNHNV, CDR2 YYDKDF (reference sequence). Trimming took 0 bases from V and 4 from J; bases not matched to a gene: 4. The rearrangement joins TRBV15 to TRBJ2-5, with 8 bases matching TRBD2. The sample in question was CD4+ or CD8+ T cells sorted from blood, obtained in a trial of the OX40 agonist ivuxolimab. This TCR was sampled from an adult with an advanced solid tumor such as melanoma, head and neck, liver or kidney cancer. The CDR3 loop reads CATSRDSSGGETQYF. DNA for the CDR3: TGTGCCACCAGCAGAGACTCGAGCGGGGGAGAGACCCAGTACTTC.